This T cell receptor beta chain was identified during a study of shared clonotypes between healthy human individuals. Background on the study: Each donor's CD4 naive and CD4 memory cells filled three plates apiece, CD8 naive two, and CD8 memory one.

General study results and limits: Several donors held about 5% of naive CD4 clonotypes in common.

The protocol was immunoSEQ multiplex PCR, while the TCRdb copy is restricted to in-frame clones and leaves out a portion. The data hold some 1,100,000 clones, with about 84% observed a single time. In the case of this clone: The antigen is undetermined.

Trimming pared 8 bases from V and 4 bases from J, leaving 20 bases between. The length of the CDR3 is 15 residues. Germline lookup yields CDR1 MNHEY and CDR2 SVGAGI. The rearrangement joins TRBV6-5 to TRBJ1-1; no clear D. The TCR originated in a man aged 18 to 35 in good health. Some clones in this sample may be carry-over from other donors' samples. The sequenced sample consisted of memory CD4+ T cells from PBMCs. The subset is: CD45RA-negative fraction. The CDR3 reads CASVRVGPRFTEAFF. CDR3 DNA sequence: TGTGCCAGCGTTAGGGTCGGTCCTCGTTTCACTGAAGCTTTCTTT.